Listed here are 3 T cell receptor beta chains from one sample, sequenced in a study of regulatory T cells in long-lasting Graves disease. The time point denotes: newly diagnosed GD, antithyroid drugs for less than 3 months. PBMCs were the source of the RNA used for TCR sequencing. Library construction for TCR beta used iRepertoire HTBI primers and Arm-PCR of CDR3 regions. TCRdb called the multiplex PCR reads again in MiXCR, with one record for every CDR3 protein. The sample yields approximately 310,000 distinct CDR3 sequences, approximately 20% seen once. Material: peripheral blood mononuclear cells (PBMCs), obtained at new diagnosis, from a patient treated with antithyroid drugs. The receptor source for this set is a female donor with Graves disease.

This clonotype has more than one count but fewer than ten. V is TRBV4-1 and J is TRBJ2-7, with TRBD1 matching 10 bases. Germline V CDR1 and CDR2: MGHRA, YSYEKL. Unmatched junction bases numbered 5, after V lost 1 base and J lost 2 bases. The CDR3 runs 16 residues. CDR3 DNA: TGCGCCAGCAGCCAAGTATCCGGGACAGGGGCCTACGAGCAGTACTTC. Protein: CASSQVSGTGAYEQYF.

The rearrangement links TRBV6-2 or TRBV6-3 to TRBJ1-1, with D unclear. Germline CDR1 reads MNHEY; CDR2 reads SVGEGT. Trimming removed 6 bases from V and 4 bases from J, with 9 bases in between. This CDR3 has 12 amino acids. The CDR3, as DNA: TGTGCCAGCAGGATAAGTGGCACTGAAGCTTTCTTT. This encodes CASRISGTEAFF.

At least ten counts were recorded for this clonotype. The J gene is TRBJ1-2, the V gene TRBV12-3 or TRBV12-4; D is possibly TRBD1 (5 bases). Trimming left V 7 bases short and J 5 bases short, with 11 bases between. The CDR3 loop spans 12 amino acids. CDR3 loop: CASMQGIYGYTF. CDR3 nucleotide sequence: TGTGCCAGCATGCAGGGAATATATGGCTACACCTTC.